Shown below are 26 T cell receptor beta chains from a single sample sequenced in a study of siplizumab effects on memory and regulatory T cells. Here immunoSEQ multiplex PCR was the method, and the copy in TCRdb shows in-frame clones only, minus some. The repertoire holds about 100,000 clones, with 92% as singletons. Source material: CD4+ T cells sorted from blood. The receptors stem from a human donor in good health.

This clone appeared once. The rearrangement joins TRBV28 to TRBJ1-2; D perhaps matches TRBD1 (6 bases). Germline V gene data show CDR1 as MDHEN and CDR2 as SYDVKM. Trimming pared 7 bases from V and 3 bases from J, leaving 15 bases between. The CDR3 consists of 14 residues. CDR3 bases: TGTGCCAGCACCCAAGGGGGGTTACACTATGGCTACACCTTC. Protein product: CASTQGGLHYGYTF.

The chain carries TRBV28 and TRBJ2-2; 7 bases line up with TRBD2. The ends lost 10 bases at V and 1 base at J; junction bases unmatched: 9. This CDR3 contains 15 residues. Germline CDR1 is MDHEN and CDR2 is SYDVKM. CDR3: CATEPGGLNTGELFF. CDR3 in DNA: TGTGCCACAGAACCGGGAGGATTGAACACCGGGGAGCTGTTTTTT.

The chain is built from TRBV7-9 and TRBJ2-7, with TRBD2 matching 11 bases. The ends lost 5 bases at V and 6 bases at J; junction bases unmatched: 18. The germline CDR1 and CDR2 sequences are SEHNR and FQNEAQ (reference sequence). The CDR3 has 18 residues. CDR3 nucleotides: TGTGCCAGCAGCGAGAGTTGGGGGAGCCTAGCGGGAGGACGCGAGCAGTACTTC. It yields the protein CASSESWGSLAGGREQYF.

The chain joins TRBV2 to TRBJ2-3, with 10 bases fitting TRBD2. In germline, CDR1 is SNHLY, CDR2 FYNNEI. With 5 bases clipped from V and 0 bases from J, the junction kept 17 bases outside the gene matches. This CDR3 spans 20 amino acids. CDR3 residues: CASSFLLPSGRASSTDTQYF. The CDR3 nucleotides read TGTGCCAGCAGTTTCCTACTTCCGAGCGGGAGGGCCTCAAGCACAGATACGCAGTATTTT.

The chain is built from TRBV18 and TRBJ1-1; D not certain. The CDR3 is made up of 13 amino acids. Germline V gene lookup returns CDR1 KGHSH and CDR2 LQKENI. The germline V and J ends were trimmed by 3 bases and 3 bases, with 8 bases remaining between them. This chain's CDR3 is CASSPEEDTEAFF. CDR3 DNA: TGTGCCAGCTCACCGGAAGAGGACACTGAAGCTTTCTTT. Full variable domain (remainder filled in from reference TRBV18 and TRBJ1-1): NAGVMQNPRHLVRRRGQEARLRCSPMKGHSHVYWYRQLPEEGLKFMVYLQKENIIDESGMPKERFSAEFPKEGPSILRIQQVVRGDSAAYFCASSPEEDTEAFFGQGTRLTVV.

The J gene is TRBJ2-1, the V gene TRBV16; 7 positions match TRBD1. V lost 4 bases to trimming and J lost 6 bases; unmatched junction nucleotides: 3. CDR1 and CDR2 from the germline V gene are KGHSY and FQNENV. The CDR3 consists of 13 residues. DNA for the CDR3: TGTGCCAGCAGCCGCGACAGGGTCAATGAGCAGTTCTTC. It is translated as CASSRDRVNEQFF. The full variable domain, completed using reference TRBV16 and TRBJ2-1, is GEEVAQTPKHLVRGEGQKAKLYCAPIKGHSYVFWYQQVLKNEFKFLISFQNENVFDETGMPKERFSAKCLPNSPCSLEIQATKLEDSAVYFCASSRDRVNEQFFGPGTRLTVL.

The CDR3 sequence is CASEVADNQPQHF. CDR3 nucleotides: TGTGCCAGCGAAGTAGCCGACAATCAGCCCCAGCATTTT. This chain joins TRBV6-1 and TRBJ1-5; D is undetermined. The length of the CDR3 is 13 residues. Trimming removed 8 bases from V and 3 bases from J, with 11 bases in between. CDR1 MNHNS and CDR2 SASEGT come from the germline V gene.

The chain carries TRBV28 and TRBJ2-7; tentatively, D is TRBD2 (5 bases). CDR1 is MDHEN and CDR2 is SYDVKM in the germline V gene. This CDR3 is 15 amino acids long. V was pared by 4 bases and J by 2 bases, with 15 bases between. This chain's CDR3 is CASSSPGKRTYEQYF. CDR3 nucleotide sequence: TGTGCCAGCAGTTCCCCCGGGAAGCGGACCTACGAGCAGTACTTC. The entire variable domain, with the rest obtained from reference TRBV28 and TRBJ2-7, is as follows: DVKVTQSSRYLVKRTGEKVFLECVQDMDHENMFWYRQDPGLGLRLIYFSYDVKMKEKGDIPEGYSVSREKKERFSLILESASTNQTSMYLCASSSPGKRTYEQYFGPGTRLTVT.

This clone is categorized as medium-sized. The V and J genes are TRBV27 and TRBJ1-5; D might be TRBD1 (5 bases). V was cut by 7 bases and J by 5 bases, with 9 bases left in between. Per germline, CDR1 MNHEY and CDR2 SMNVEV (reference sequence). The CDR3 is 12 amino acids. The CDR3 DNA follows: TGTGCCAGCAAAAGAGGGGATCAGCCCCAGCATTTT. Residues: CASKRGDQPQHF.

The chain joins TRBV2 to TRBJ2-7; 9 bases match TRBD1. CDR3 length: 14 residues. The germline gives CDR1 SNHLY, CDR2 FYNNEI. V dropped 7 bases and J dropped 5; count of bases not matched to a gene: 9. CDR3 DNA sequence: TGTGCCAGCAAGAACAGGGGGCTGTATGACGAGCAGTACTTC. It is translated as CASKNRGLYDEQYF. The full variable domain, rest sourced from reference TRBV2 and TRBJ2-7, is EPEVTQTPSHQVTQMGQEVILRCVPISNHLYFYWYRQILGQKVEFLVSFYNNEISEKSEIFDDQFSVERPDGSNFTLKIRSTKLEDSAMYFCASKNRGLYDEQYFGPGTRLTVT.

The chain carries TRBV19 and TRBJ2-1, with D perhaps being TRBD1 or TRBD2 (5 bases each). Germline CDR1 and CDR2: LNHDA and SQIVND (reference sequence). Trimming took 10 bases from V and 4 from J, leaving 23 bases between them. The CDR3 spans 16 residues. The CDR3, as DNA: TGTGCCACAAAAACAAAGACTGGGGGAATTTACAATGAGCAGTTCTTC. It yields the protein CATKTKTGGIYNEQFF.

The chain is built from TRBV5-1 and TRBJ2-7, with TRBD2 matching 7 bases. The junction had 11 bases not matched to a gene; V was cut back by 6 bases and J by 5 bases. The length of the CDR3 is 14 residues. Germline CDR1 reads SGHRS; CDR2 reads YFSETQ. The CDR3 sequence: CASKGQGGVHEQYF. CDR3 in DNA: TGCGCCAGCAAAGGGCAGGGAGGGGTCCACGAGCAGTACTTC. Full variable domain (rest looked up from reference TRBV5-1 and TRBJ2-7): KAGVTQTPRYLIKTRGQQVTLSCSPISGHRSVSWYQQTPGQGLQFLFEYFSETQRNKGNFPGRFSGRQFSNSRSEMNVSTLELGDSALYLCASKGQGGVHEQYFGPGTRLTVT.

This CDR3 reads CASSLLASGSSNEQFF. The CDR3, as DNA: TGTGCCAGCAGCTTACTAGCTAGCGGGAGTTCGAATGAGCAGTTCTTC. The V call is TRBV11-2, the J call TRBJ2-1; TRBD2 matches 10 bases. This CDR3 is built from 16 residues. Germline assignment: CDR1 SGHAT and CDR2 FQNNGV. After removal of 2 bases from V and 7 bases from J, the junction contained 8 bases not matched to a gene.

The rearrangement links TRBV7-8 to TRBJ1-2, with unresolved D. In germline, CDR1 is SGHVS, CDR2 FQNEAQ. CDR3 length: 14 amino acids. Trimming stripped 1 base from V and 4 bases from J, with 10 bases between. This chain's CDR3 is CASSLGIQIYGYTF. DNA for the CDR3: TGTGCCAGCAGCTTAGGTATACAGATCTATGGCTACACCTTC.

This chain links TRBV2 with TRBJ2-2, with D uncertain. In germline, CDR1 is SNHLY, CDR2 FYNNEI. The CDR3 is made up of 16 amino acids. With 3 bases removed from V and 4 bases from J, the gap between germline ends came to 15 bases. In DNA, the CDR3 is TGTGCCAGCAGTGAGTCGGATGCTACGCCCACCGGGGAGCTGTTTTTT. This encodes CASSESDATPTGELFF.

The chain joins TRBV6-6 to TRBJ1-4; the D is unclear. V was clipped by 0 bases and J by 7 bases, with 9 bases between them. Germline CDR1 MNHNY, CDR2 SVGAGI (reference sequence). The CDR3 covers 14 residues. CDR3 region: CASSYSRAREKLFF. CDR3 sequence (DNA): TGTGCCAGCAGTTACTCGAGAGCGCGTGAAAAACTGTTTTTT.

As DNA, the CDR3 is TGTGCCAGCAGTCGGTCAGTCGCTCCCTTCGGGCAGCCCCAGCATTTT. The encoded protein is CASSRSVAPFGQPQHF. V usage is TRBV28 and J usage is TRBJ1-5; D gene unclear. The CDR3 is made up of 16 amino acids. Germline values: CDR1 MDHEN, CDR2 SYDVKM. Deletions cut 5 bases from V and 7 bases from J, with 21 bases between.

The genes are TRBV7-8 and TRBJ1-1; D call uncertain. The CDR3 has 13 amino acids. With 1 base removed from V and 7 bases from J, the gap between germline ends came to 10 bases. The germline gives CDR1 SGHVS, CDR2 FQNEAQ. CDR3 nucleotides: TGTGCCAGCAGCTTAGGGGCGTGGGGTGAAGCTTTCTTT. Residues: CASSLGAWGEAFF.

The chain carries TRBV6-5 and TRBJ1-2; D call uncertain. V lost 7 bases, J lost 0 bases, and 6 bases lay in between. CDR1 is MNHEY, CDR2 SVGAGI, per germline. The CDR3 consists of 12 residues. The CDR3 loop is CASISPNYGYTF. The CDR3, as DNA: TGTGCCAGCATTTCCCCTAACTATGGCTACACCTTC.

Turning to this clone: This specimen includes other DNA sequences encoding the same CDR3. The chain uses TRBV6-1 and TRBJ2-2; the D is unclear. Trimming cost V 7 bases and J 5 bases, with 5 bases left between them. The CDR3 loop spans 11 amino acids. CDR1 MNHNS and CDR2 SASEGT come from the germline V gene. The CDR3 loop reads CASTLTGELFF. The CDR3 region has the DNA TGTGCCAGCACCCTAACCGGGGAGCTGTTTTTT.

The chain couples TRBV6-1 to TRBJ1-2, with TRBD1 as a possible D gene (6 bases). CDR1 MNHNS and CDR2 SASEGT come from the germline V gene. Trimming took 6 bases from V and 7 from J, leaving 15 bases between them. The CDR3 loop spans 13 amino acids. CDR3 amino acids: CASRDSPSFGYTF. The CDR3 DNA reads TGTGCCAGCAGGGACAGCCCATCTTTTGGCTACACCTTC.

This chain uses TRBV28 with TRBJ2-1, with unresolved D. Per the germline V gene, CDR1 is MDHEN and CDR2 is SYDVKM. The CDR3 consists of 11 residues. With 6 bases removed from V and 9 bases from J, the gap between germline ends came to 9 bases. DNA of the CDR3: TGTGCCAGCAGCCCCCGGCCTGAGCAGTTCTTC. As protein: CASSPRPEQFF.

DNA for the CDR3: TGTGCCAGCAGGCAGCGGGGGTCTAACACTGAAGCTTTCTTT. Amino acid sequence: CASRQRGSNTEAFF. The chain combines TRBV28 with TRBJ1-1; D might be TRBD1 (5 bases). Trimming stripped 6 bases from V and 2 bases from J, with 13 bases between. The CDR3 consists of 14 residues. Germline V lookup: CDR1 MDHEN, CDR2 SYDVKM.

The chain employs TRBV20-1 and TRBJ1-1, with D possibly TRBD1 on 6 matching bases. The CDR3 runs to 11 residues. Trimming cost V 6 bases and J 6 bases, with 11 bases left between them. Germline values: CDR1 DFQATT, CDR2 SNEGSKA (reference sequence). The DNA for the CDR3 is TGCAGTGCGGATAGGGGGGCTGAAGCTTTCTTT. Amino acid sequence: CSADRGAEAFF.

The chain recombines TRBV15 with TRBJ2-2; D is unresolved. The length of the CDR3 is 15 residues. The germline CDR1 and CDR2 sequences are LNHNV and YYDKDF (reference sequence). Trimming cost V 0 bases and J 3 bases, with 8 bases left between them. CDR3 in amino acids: CATSRDWGYTGELFF. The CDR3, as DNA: TGTGCCACCAGCAGAGATTGGGGATACACCGGGGAGCTGTTTTTT.

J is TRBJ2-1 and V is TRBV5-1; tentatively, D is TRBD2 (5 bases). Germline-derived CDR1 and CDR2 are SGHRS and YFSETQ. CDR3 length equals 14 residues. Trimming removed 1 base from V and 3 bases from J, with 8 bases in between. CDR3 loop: CASSLPGLYNEQFF. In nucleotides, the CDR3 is TGCGCCAGCAGCTTGCCAGGACTCTACAATGAGCAGTTCTTC.